This TCR beta chain was sequenced for a study of early T cells in non-severe SARS-CoV-2 infection (dated by TCRdb to the early 2020s). At the level of the whole study: TCR sequencing used bulk RNA from unsorted whole blood, so alpha and beta chains could not be paired. Study-wide conclusions, independent of this receptor: VDJdb matching was skewed toward anti-spike CD8 responses, so virus-specific expansions were likely underestimated and private and CD4 specificities were missed.

A case-control design nested within a healthcare worker cohort in London, UK, was used, with weekly nasopharyngeal swab PCR tests and blood sampling performed. Healthcare workers were recruited between 23 and 31 March 2020, during the week of the UK lockdown, and were followed weekly for up to roughly 15 weeks. Relative to germline, V is missing 0 bases and J is missing 4 bases, with 3 bases of the junction outside any gene match. Via the germline V gene (reference sequence), CDR1 is SGHNT and CDR2 YYREEE. Spanning cysteine to phenylalanine, the CDR3 consists of 15 amino acids. Left in the record is the CDR3 DNA by itself, 45 bases read in frame from the first base. Libraries were prepared through 5' RACE. The instrument given in TCRdb is NextSeq 500. The TCR library protocol attached unique molecular identifiers to individual cDNA molecules to correct for sequencing error and PCR bias. Both TCR alpha and beta chains were sequenced, and tight co-correlation was observed between alpha and beta sequence abundances in each sample. Processing in the source paper ran as follows. Decombinator V4 was used to annotate the V gene, J gene and CDR3 of the TCR sequences. TCRs were defined as expanded if a significant change between any two time points was detected under a Poisson model with p below 0.0001. TCR abundances were normalised to the total number of TCRs sequenced per sample and were expressed as counts per million. MAIT TCRs were defined by TRAV1-2 paired with TRAJ12, TRAJ20 or TRAJ33, and iNKT TCRs by TRAV10 paired with TRAJ18. VDJdb, accessed on 1 November 2021, was searched for TCRs annotated for CMV, EBV and SARS-CoV-2, and TCRs annotated for more than one antigen were excluded. TCRdb took the public reads, trimmed them with fastp at Q25, ran MiXCR for clone calling and kept in-frame beta chains. Each entry merges the rows of one CDR3 protein and shows their most common DNA and genes. TCRdb's processing, not the authors' own work, is the source of the V and J calls. Here the sample has 75,000 to 100,000 distinct CDR3 sequences; around 17% occur a single time. The ten largest clones add up to over 0.95% of the sample.

This clonotype was detected many times. The specificity of this receptor is unknown. No qualities accompany the bases; no much larger clone lies one base away. Specimen: whole blood. This sequence originates from an adult who was a healthcare worker with PCR-confirmed SARS-CoV-2 infection or an uninfected control (not recorded which). The chain is made from TRBV5-4 and TRBJ1-4; 7 junctional bases match TRBD1. The nucleotides read TGTGCCAGCAGCTTGGGGGGGGACAGTAATGAAAAACTGTTTTTT. Its product reads: CASSLGGDSNEKLFF.